A selection of T cell receptor beta chains follows, all from one sample in a study of CD8 T cells in Susac syndrome. TCRdb passed the immunoSEQ multiplex PCR reads through MiXCR, listing each CDR3 protein once. Of 180,000 or so distinct CDR3 sequences in the sample, 85% to 95% were seen once. The sample comprised CD4+ T cells from PBMCs. Receptor source: a human donor in good health. The CDR3 runs from the conserved cysteine through the conserved F or W. The D gene is left open where the match is weak. A row's size may be missing; if present it is once, few, many or a size class.

clone_size j_call v_call d_call cdr3_aa cdr3_nt
. TRBJ2-1 TRBV29-1 . CSAGNTNEQFF TGCAGCGCCGGGAATACAAATGAGCAGTTCTTC
. TRBJ2-3 TRBV7-6 TRBD2 CASSPLSGGITDTQYF TGTGCCAGCAGCCCCCTCTCGGGGGGGATAACAGATACGCAGTATTTT
. TRBJ2-1 TRBV20-1 . CSATPEEQFF TGCAGCGCGACGCCTGAAGAGCAGTTCTTC
. TRBJ1-2 TRBV9 TRBD1 CASSVAGQGVPGDGYTF TGTGCCAGCAGCGTAGCGGGACAGGGGGTCCCAGGGGATGGCTACACCTTC
. TRBJ2-5 TRBV12-3/TRBV12-4 . CASSLGQQETQYF TGTGCCAGCAGTTTGGGTCAACAAGAGACCCAGTACTTC
. TRBJ2-1 TRBV27 TRBD2 CASSLSWLADNEQFF TGTGCCAGCAGTTTATCGTGGCTAGCGGACAATGAGCAGTTCTTC
. TRBJ2-6 TRBV27 . CAIGRQTSGANVLTF TGTGCCATCGGCAGGCAGACCTCTGGGGCCAACGTCCTGACTTTC
. TRBJ2-1 TRBV5-6 TRBD2 CASSLFLAGAYEQFF TGTGCCAGCAGCTTGTTCCTAGCGGGAGCCTATGAGCAGTTCTTC
. TRBJ2-1 TRBV25-1 TRBD1 CASSSRDRGGNEQFF TGTGCCAGCAGCAGCCGGGACAGGGGAGGGAATGAGCAGTTCTTC
. TRBJ1-4 TRBV23-1 TRBD1 CASTRTGGYEKLFF TGCGCCAGCACTAGGACAGGGGGTTATGAAAAACTGTTTTTT
. TRBJ2-2 TRBV20-1 TRBD2 CSARPGSGSSRGTGELFF TGCAGTGCCCGGCCGGGTAGCGGGAGTTCCCGAGGCACCGGGGAGCTGTTTTTT
once TRBJ2-4 TRBV2 TRBD1 CASSEEGAGLYIQYF TGTGCCAGCAGTGAAGAGGGGGCTGGTTTGTACATTCAGTACTTC
once TRBJ1-2 TRBV18 . CASSPSQNGYGYTF TGTGCCAGCTCACCCTCACAGAATGGATATGGCTACACCTTC
. TRBJ1-1 TRBV29-1 . CSVAGYTEAFF TGCAGCGTTGCCGGGTACACTGAAGCTTTCTTT
. TRBJ1-2 TRBV6-1 . CASSEATVYGYTF TGTGCCAGCAGTGAAGCGACAGTCTATGGCTACACCTTC
. TRBJ2-1 TRBV29-1 TRBD1 CSLRWGDRVYNEQFF TGCAGCCTTAGATGGGGCGACAGGGTCTACAATGAGCAGTTCTTC
. TRBJ1-2 TRBV9 . CASTPDLDGYTF TGTGCCAGCACCCCAGACCTGGATGGCTACACCTTC
. TRBJ1-3 TRBV3-1 . CASSPMLTGNTIYF TGTGCCAGCAGCCCGATGTTAACTGGAAACACCATATATTTT
. TRBJ1-5 TRBV7-9 . CASSLGGELQPQHF TGTGCCAGCAGCTTAGGGGGCGAGTTACAGCCCCAGCATTTT
few TRBJ2-7 TRBV29-1 . CSVTPTGAYEQYF TGCAGCGTTACCCCGACGGGGGCCTACGAGCAGTACTTC
. TRBJ2-2 TRBV2 TRBD2 CASSTSGVITGELFF TGTGCCAGCAGTACTAGCGGGGTTATCACCGGGGAGCTGTTTTTT
. TRBJ2-5 TRBV12-3/TRBV12-4 . CASSLIGSQTQYF TGTGCCAGCAGTTTAATAGGATCTCAGACCCAGTACTTC
. TRBJ2-5 TRBV20-1 . CSARELAVIQETQYF TGCAGTGCTAGGGAATTAGCGGTGATACAAGAGACCCAGTACTTC
. TRBJ2-7 TRBV27 TRBD1 CASRAGTGPQQYF TGTGCCAGCAGGGCCGGGACAGGGCCTCAGCAGTACTTC
. TRBJ1-1 TRBV7-9 . CASSMWDQNTEAFF TGTGCCAGCAGCATGTGGGACCAGAACACTGAAGCTTTCTTT
once TRBJ1-2 TRBV29-1 . CSTRTVVYGYTF TGCAGCACCCGGACAGTGGTCTATGGCTACACCTTC
. TRBJ1-1 TRBV3-1 . CASSQFSGGPNTEAFF TGTGCCAGCAGCCAATTTTCCGGGGGCCCTAACACTGAAGCTTTCTTT
. TRBJ1-3 TRBV29-1 . CSVGTVSGNTIYF TGCAGCGTTGGCACAGTCTCTGGAAACACCATATATTTT
. TRBJ1-2 TRBV12-3/TRBV12-4 . CASSFYRDGYTF TGTGCCAGCAGTTTTTACAGAGATGGCTACACCTTC
. TRBJ2-7 TRBV12-3/TRBV12-4 . CASRRGTATYEQYF TGTGCCAGCAGACGCGGGACAGCCACCTACGAGCAGTACTTC
. TRBJ2-7 TRBV2 TRBD1 CASSFWTGASYEQYF TGTGCCAGCAGTTTCTGGACAGGGGCGTCCTACGAGCAGTACTTC
few TRBJ1-2 TRBV4-3 . CASSQGTGYGYTF TGCGCCAGCAGCCAAGGGACCGGCTATGGCTACACCTTC
. TRBJ1-1 TRBV6-6 . CASSQPFIAEAFF TGTGCCAGCAGTCAACCCTTTATCGCTGAAGCTTTCTTT
. TRBJ1-2 TRBV29-1 TRBD1 CSAWTGEGYTF TGCAGCGCCTGGACAGGGGAAGGCTACACCTTC
. TRBJ2-1 TRBV7-9 . CASSGERRGFDEQFF TGTGCCAGCAGCGGCGAGAGGAGAGGGTTCGATGAGCAGTTCTTC
. TRBJ1-5 TRBV7-2 . CASSLDLPGGQPQHF TGTGCCAGCAGCTTAGATCTGCCGGGCGGGCAGCCCCAGCATTTT
once TRBJ1-1 TRBV11-2 . CASSLDIPGEAFF TGTGCCAGCAGCTTAGATATTCCGGGCGAAGCTTTCTTT
. TRBJ1-5 TRBV15 TRBD1 CATSREGKVEGAIRPQHF TGTGCCACCAGCAGAGAGGGTAAGGTGGAGGGGGCGATTCGGCCCCAGCATTTT
once TRBJ2-7 TRBV20-1 . CSAMKDRGLSSYEQYF TGCAGTGCTATGAAGGATCGGGGGCTAAGCTCCTACGAGCAGTACTTC
. TRBJ2-1 TRBV18 TRBD2 CASSPPGAGDEQFF TGTGCCAGCTCACCACCCGGGGCGGGGGATGAGCAGTTCTTC
. TRBJ2-7 TRBV27 . CASRDVSSYEQYF TGTGCCAGCCGAGATGTTTCCTCCTACGAGCAGTACTTC
. TRBJ1-2 TRBV4-1 . CASSQDSFGGPWGYTF TGCGCCAGCAGCCAAGATTCCTTCGGAGGACCGTGGGGCTACACCTTC
. TRBJ2-5 TRBV6-5 . CASSYLGTGQETQYF TGTGCCAGCAGTTACTTGGGGACGGGGCAAGAGACCCAGTACTTC
once TRBJ1-4 TRBV12-3/TRBV12-4 . CASTPGRDLVGKLFF TGTGCCAGCACCCCAGGAAGAGACCTAGTCGGAAAACTGTTTTTT
. TRBJ1-5 TRBV3-1 TRBD1 CASSQTGGKQPQHF TGTGCCAGCAGCCAAACAGGGGGCAAGCAGCCCCAGCATTTT
. TRBJ1-1 TRBV25-1 . CASSEYGGEAFF TGTGCCAGCAGTGAATACGGGGGGGAAGCTTTCTTT
. TRBJ2-7 TRBV20-1 TRBD1 CSASGQGAYEQYF TGCAGTGCTAGTGGACAGGGCGCTTACGAGCAGTACTTC